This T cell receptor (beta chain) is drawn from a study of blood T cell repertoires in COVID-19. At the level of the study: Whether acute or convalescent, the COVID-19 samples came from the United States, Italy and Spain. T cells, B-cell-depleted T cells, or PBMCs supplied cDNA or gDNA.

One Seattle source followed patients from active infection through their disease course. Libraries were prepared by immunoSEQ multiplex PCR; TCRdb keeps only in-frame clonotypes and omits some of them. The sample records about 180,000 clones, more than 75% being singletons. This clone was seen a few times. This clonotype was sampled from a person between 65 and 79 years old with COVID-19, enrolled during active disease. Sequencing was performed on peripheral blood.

The CDR3 here is CASSKQGTSGNTIYF. CDR3 nucleotide sequence: TGTGCCAGCAGCAAACAGGGGACCTCTGGAAACACCATATATTTT. The V call is TRBV5-4, the J call TRBJ1-3; 7 nucleotides align to TRBD1. The CDR3 has 15 residues. V lost 4 bases, J lost 0 bases, and 4 bases stayed unmatched. Germline CDR1 reads SGHNT; CDR2 reads YYREEE (reference sequence).